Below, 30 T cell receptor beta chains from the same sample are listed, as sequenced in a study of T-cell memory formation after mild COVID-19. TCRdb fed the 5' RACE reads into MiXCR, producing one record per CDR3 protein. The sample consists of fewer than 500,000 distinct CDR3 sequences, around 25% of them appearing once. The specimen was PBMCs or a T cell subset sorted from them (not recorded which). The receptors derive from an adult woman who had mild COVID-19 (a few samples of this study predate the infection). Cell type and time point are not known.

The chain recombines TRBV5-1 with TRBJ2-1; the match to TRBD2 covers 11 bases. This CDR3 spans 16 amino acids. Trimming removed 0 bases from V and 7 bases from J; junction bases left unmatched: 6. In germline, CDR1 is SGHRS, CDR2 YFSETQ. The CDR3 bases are TGCGCCAGCAGCTTGGGGGGACTAGCGGACGGAAATGAGCAGTTCTTC. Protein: CASSLGGLADGNEQFF.

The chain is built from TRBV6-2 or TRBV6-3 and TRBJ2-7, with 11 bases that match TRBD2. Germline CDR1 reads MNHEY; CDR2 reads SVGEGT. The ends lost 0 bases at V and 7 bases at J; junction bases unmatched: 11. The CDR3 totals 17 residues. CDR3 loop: CASSYSTSGSTALEQYF. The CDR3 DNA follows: TGTGCCAGCAGTTACTCCACTAGCGGGAGTACGGCGCTTGAGCAGTACTTC.

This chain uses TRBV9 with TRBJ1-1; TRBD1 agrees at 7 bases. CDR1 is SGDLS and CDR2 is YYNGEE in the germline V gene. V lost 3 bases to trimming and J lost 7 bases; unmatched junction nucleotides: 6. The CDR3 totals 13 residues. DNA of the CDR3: TGTGCCAGCAGCGCGGGACAGACGAGTGAAGCTTTCTTT. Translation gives CASSAGQTSEAFF.

CDR3 nucleotide sequence: TGCAGTGCTAGCGGGACAGTGAACACTGAAGCTTTCTTT. This sequence encodes CSASGTVNTEAFF. The chain links TRBV20-1 to TRBJ1-1; 7 bases align to TRBD1. The J segment lost 0 bases and the V segment lost 3 bases, leaving 1 base of the junction unmatched. CDR1 DFQATT and CDR2 SNEGSKA come from the germline V gene (reference sequence). CDR3 length: 13 residues.

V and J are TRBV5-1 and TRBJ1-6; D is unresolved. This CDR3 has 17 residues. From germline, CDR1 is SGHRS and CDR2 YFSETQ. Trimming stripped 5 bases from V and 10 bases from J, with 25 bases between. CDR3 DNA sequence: TGCGCCAGCAGATTTTCCCCTACCGGTTACCGCGGATCACCCCTCCACTTT. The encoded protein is CASRFSPTGYRGSPLHF.

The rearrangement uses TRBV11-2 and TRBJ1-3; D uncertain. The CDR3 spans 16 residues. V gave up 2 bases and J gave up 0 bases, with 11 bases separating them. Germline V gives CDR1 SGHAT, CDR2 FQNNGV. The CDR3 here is CASSLQLASSGNTIYF. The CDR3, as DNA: TGTGCCAGCAGCTTACAATTGGCGAGCTCTGGAAACACCATATATTTT.

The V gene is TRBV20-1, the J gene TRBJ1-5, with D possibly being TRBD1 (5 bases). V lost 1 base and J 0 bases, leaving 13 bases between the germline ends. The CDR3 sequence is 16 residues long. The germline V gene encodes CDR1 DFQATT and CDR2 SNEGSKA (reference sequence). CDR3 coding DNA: TGCAGTGCTAGAGGCCTAGGGGTCACTAGCAATCAGCCCCAGCATTTT. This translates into CSARGLGVTSNQPQHF.

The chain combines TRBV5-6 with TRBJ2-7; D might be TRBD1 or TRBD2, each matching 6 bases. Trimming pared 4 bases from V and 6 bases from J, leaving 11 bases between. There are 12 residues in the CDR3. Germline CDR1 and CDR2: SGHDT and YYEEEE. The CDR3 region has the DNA TGTGCCAGCAGCCCGTGGGGGGCCGAGCAGTACTTC. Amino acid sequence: CASSPWGAEQYF.

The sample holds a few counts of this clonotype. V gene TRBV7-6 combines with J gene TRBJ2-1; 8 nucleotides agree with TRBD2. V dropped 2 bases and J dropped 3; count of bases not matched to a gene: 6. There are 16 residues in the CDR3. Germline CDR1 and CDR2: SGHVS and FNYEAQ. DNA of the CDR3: TGTGCCAGCAGCTTAACTAGCGGAGGGCGCTACAATGAGCAGTTCTTC. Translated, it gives CASSLTSGGRYNEQFF.

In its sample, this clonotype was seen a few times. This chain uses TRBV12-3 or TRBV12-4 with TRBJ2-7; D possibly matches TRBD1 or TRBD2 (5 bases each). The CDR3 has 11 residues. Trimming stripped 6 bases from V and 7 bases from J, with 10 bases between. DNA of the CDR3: TGTGCCAGCAGGGGACGAGGTGAGCAGTACTTC. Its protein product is CASRGRGEQYF.

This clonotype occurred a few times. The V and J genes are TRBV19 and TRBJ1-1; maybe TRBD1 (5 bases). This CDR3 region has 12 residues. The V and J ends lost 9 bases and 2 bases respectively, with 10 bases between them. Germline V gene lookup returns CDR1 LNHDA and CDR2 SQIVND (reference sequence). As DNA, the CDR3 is TGTGCCAGCCGGGACCTCAACACTGAAGCTTTCTTT. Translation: CASRDLNTEAFF.

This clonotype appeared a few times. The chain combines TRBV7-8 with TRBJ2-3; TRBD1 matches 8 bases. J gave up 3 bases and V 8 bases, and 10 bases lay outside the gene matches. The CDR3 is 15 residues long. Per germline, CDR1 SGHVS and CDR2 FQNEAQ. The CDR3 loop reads CASCAWTGQTDTQYF. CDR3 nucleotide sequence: TGTGCCAGCTGCGCCTGGACAGGGCAGACAGATACGCAGTATTTT.

Written as DNA, the CDR3 is TGTGCCAGCAGCTTGGCCGGGCCAGCCGGGGAGCTGTTTTTT. Amino acids: CASSLAGPAGELFF. The V gene is TRBV5-6, the J gene TRBJ2-2; no clear D. Trimming pared 0 bases from V and 6 bases from J, leaving 9 bases between. The CDR3 is 14 residues long. The germline V gene encodes CDR1 SGHDT and CDR2 YYEEEE. Together with reference TRBV5-6 and TRBJ2-2, the CDR3 gives the full variable domain: DAGVTQSPTHLIKTRGQQVTLRCSPKSGHDTVSWYQQALGQGPQFIFQYYEEEERQRGNFPDRFSGHQFPNYSSELNVNALLLGDSALYLCASSLAGPAGELFFGEGSRLTVL.

The CDR3 loop is CASIRGLGIYNEQFF. The CDR3 DNA is TGCGCCAGCATTCGTGGTTTGGGAATTTACAATGAGCAGTTCTTC. The chain carries TRBV5-1 and TRBJ2-1; D unclear. The germline gives CDR1 SGHRS, CDR2 YFSETQ. V lost 6 bases and J 4 bases, leaving 17 bases between the germline ends. The CDR3 has 15 residues.

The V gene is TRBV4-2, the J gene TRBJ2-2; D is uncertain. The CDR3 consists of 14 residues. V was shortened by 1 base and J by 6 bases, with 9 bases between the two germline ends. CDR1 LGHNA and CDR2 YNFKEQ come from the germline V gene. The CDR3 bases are TGTGCCAGCAGCCAAGGGGGTGAGCCCGGGGAGCTGTTTTTT. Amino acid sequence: CASSQGGEPGELFF.

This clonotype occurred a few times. The CDR3 coding sequence is TGCAGTGCTAGAGACACGGCAAGGGGGCGCGGGATGGGAGATGGCTACACCTTC. Translating it yields CSARDTARGRGMGDGYTF. V gene TRBV20-1 combines with J gene TRBJ1-2; 7 nucleotides align to TRBD1. V gave up 0 bases and J gave up 6 bases; unmatched junction bases: 19. Germline CDR1 DFQATT, CDR2 SNEGSKA (reference sequence). The CDR3 is 18 residues long.

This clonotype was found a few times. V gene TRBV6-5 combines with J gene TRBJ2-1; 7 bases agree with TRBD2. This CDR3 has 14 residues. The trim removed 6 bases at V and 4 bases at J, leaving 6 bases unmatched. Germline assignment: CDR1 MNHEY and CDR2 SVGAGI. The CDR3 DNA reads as TGTGCCAGCAGGCAGCGGGGAGTATACAATGAGCAGTTCTTC. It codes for CASRQRGVYNEQFF.

For the CDR3, the DNA is TGCGCCAGCAGCCAAACAACAGGGGCCCGGACGCCCCAGTACTTC. Translating gives CASSQTTGARTPQYF. The chain links TRBV4-1 to TRBJ2-5; 7 nucleotides agree with TRBD1. Germline V gene sequence: CDR1 MGHRA, CDR2 YSYEKL. Trimming cost V 2 bases and J 9 bases; bases outside gene matches: 12. CDR3 length: 15 amino acids.

The CDR3 bases are TGTGCCAGCAGTTACGGGGGGCAGGGATATCAGCCCCAGCATTTT. This sequence encodes CASSYGGQGYQPQHF. This sequence joins TRBV6-2 or TRBV6-3 and TRBJ1-5, with TRBD1 as a possible D gene (6 bases). V lost 2 bases and J lost 5, with 13 bases in between. Germline V gives CDR1 MNHEY, CDR2 SVGEGT. This CDR3 has 15 amino acids.

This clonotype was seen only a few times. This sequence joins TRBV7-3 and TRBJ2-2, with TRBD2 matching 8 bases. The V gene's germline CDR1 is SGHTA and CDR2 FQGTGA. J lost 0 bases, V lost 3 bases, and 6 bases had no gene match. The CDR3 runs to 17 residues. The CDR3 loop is CASSFRRGDPNTGELFF. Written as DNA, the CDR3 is TGTGCCAGCAGCTTTCGGCGGGGGGATCCGAACACCGGGGAGCTGTTTTTT. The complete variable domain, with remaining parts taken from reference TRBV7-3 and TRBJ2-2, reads GAGVSQTPSNKVTEKGKYVELRCDPISGHTALYWYRQSLGQGPEFLIYFQGTGAADDSGLPNDRFFAVRPEGSVSTLKIQRTERGDSAVYLCASSFRRGDPNTGELFFGEGSRLTVL.

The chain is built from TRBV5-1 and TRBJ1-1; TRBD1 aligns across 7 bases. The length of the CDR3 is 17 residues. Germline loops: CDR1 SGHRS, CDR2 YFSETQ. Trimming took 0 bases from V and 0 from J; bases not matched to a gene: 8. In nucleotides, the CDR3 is TGCGCCAGCAGCTTGGGGGGCAGGGGGAGACTGAACACTGAAGCTTTCTTT. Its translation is CASSLGGRGRLNTEAFF. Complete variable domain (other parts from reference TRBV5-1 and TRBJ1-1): KAGVTQTPRYLIKTRGQQVTLSCSPISGHRSVSWYQQTPGQGLQFLFEYFSETQRNKGNFPGRFSGRQFSNSRSEMNVSTLELGDSALYLCASSLGGRGRLNTEAFFGQGTRLTVV.

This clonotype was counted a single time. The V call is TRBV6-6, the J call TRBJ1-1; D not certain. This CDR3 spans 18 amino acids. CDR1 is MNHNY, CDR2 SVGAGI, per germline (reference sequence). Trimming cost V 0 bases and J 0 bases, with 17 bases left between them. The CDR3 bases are TGTGCCAGCAGTTACTCGTATCAAGCAGGAGTCATGAACACTGAAGCTTTCTTT. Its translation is CASSYSYQAGVMNTEAFF.

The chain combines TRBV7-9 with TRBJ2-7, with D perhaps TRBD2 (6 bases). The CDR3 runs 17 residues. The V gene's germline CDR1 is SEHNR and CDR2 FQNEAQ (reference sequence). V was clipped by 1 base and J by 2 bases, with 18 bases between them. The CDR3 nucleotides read TGTGCCAGCAGCTTAGGCGATCCGAACAAGCGGGCCTACGAGCAGTACTTC. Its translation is CASSLGDPNKRAYEQYF. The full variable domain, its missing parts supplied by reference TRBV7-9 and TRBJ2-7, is DTGVSQNPRHKITKRGQNVTFRCDPISEHNRLYWYRQTLGQGPEFLTYFQNEAQLEKSRLLSDRFSAERPKGSFSTLEIQRTEQGDSAMYLCASSLGDPNKRAYEQYFGPGTRLTVT.

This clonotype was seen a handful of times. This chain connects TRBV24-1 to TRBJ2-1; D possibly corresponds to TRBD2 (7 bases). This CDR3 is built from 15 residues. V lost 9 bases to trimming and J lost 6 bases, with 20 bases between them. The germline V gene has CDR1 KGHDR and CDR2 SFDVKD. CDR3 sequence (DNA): TGTGCCACCCGTCTCGGGGGGCCCGCAGGCAATGAGCAGTTCTTC. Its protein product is CATRLGGPAGNEQFF.

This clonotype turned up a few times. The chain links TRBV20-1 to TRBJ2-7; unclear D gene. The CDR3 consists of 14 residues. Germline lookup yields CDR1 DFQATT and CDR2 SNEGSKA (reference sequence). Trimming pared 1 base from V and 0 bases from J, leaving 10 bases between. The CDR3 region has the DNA TGCAGTGCTAGAGGTCGTTCGGGCTCCTACGAGCAGTACTTC. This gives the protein CSARGRSGSYEQYF.

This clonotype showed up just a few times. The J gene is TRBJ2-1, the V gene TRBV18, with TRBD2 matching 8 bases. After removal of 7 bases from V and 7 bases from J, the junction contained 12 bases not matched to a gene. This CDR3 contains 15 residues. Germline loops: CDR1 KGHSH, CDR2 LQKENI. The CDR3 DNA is TGTGCCAGCTGGAACGGGCTAGCGGGTCGAAATGAGCAGTTCTTC. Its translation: CASWNGLAGRNEQFF.

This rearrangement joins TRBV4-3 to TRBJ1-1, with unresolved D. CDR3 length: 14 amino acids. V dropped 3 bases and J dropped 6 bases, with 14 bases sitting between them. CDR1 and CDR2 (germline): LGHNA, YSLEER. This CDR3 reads CASSQGRDRAEAFF. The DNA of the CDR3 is TGCGCCAGCAGCCAGGGCCGAGATAGAGCTGAAGCTTTCTTT.

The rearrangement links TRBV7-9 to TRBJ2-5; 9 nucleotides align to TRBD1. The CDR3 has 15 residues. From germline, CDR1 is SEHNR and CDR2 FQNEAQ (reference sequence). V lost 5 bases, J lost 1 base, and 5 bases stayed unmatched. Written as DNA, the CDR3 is TGTGCCAGCAGCCAAGGGACAGGGATCCAAGAGACCCAGTACTTC. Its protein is CASSQGTGIQETQYF.

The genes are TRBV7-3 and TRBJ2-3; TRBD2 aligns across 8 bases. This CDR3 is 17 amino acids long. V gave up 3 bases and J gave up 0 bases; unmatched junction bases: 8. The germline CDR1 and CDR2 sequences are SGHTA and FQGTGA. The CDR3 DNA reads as TGTGCCAGCAGCTTGACTAGCGCGACCACTAGCACAGATACGCAGTATTTT. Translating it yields CASSLTSATTSTDTQYF. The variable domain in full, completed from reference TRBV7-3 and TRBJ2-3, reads GAGVSQTPSNKVTEKGKYVELRCDPISGHTALYWYRQSLGQGPEFLIYFQGTGAADDSGLPNDRFFAVRPEGSVSTLKIQRTERGDSAVYLCASSLTSATTSTDTQYFGPGTRLTVL.

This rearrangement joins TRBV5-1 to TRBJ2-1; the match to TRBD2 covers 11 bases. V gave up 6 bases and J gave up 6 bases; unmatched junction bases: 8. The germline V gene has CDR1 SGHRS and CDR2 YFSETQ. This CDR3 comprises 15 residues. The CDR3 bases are TGCGCCAGCACCGATGGACTAGCGGGTAGCAATGAGCAGTTCTTC. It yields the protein CASTDGLAGSNEQFF.